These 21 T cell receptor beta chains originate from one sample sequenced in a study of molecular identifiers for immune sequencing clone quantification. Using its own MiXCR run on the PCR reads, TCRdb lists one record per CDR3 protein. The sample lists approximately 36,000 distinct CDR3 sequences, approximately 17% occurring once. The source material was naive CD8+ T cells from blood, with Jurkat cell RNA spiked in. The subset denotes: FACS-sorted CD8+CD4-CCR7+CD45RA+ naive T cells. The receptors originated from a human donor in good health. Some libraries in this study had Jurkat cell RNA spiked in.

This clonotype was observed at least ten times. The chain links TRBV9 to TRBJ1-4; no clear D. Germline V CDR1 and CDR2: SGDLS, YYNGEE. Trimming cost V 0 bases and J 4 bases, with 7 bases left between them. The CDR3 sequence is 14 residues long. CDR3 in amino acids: CASSVGSYNEKLFF. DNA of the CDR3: TGTGCCAGCAGCGTAGGAAGTTATAATGAAAAACTGTTTTTT. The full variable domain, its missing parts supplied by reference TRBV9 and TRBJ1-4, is DSGVTQTPKHLITATGQRVTLRCSPRSGDLSVYWYQQSLDQGLQFLIQYYNGEERAKGNILERFSAQQFPDLHSELNLSSLELGDSALYFCASSVGSYNEKLFFGSGTQLSVL.

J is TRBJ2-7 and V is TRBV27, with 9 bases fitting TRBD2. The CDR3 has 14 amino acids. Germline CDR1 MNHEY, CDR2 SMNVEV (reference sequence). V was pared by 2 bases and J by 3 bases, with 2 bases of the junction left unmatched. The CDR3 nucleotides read TGTGCCAGCAGTTTAGGGACTAGCAACTACGAGCAGTACTTC. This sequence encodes CASSLGTSNYEQYF.

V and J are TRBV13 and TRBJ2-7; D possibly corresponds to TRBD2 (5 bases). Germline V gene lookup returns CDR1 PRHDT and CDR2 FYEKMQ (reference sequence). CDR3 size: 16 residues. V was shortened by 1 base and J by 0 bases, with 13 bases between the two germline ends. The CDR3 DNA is TGTGCCAGCAGCTTAGATAGTCTAGCCGTCTCCTACGAGCAGTACTTC. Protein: CASSLDSLAVSYEQYF.

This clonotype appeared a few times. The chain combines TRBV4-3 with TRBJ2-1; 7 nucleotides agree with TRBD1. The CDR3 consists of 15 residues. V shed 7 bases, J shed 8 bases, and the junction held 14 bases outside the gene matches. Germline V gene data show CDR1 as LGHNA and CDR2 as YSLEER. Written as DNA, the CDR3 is TGCGCCAGCACCCAGAGTAAAGGGGGCTTTTATGAGCAGTTCTTC. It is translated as CASTQSKGGFYEQFF.

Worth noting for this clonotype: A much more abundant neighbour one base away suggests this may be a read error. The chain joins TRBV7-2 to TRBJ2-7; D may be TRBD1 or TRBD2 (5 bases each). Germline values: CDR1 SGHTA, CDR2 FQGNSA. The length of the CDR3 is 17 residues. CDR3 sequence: CAGSLGLPGRRRHEQYF. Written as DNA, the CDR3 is TGTGCCGGCAGCTTAGGATTGCCGGGACGGCGAAGGCACGAGCAGTACTTC.

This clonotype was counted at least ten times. CDR3 DNA sequence: TGTGCCAGCAGCTTACAGGGGCGGGGAGGGGGTGAGCAGTTCTTC. It is translated as CASSLQGRGGGEQFF. The rearrangement joins TRBV11-1 to TRBJ2-1; maybe TRBD2 (7 bases). The CDR3 runs 15 residues. Germline CDR1 reads SGHAT; CDR2 reads FQDESV (reference sequence). V dropped 2 bases and J dropped 9 bases, with 17 bases sitting between them.

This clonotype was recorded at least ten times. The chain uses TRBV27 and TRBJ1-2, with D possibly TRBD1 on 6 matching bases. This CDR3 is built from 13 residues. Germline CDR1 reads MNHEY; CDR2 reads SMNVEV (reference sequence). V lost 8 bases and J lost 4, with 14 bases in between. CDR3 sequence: CASSPGTIYGYTF. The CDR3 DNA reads TGTGCCAGCTCTCCCGGGACAATCTATGGCTACACCTTC.

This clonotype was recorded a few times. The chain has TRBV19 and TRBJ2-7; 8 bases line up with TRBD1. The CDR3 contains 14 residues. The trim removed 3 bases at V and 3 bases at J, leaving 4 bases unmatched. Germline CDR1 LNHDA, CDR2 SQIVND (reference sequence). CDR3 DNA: TGTGCCAGTAGTATCCAACAGGGGGACTACGAGCAGTACTTC. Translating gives CASSIQQGDYEQYF.

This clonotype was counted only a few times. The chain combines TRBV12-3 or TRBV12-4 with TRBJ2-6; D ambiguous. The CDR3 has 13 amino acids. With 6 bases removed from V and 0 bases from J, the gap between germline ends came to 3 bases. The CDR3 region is CASRDSGANVLTF. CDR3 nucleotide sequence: TGTGCCAGCAGAGACTCTGGGGCCAACGTCCTGACTTTC.

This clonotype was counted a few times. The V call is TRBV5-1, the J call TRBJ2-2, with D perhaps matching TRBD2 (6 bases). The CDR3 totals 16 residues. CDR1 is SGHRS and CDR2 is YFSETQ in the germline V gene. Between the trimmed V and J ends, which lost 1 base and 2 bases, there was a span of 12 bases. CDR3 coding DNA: TGCGCCAGCAGCTTGATTGCGGGGTTAAACACCGGGGAGCTGTTTTTT. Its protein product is CASSLIAGLNTGELFF.

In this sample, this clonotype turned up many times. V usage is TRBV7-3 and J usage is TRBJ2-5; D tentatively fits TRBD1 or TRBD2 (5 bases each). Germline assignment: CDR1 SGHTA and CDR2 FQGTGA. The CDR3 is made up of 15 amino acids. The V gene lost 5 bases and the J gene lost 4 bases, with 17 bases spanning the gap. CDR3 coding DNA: TGTGCCAGCAGCCTGGGACCGGCCGACTTAGAGACCCAGTACTTC. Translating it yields CASSLGPADLETQYF. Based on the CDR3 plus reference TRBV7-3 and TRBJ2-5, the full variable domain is GAGVSQTPSNKVTEKGKYVELRCDPISGHTALYWYRQSLGQGPEFLIYFQGTGAADDSGLPNDRFFAVRPEGSVSTLKIQRTERGDSAVYLCASSLGPADLETQYFGPGTRLLVL.

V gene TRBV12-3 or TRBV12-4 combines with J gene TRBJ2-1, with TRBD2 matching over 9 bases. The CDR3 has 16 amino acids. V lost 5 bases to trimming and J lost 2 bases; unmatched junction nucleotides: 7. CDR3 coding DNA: TGTGCCAGCAGTAATAGCGGGAGAGCAGCCTACAATGAGCAGTTCTTC. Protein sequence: CASSNSGRAAYNEQFF.

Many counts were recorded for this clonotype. CDR3 loop: CATSDLAQGSYNEQFF. In DNA, the CDR3 is TGTGCCACCAGTGATTTGGCGCAGGGGTCCTACAATGAGCAGTTCTTC. J is TRBJ2-1 and V is TRBV24-1; possible D gene TRBD1, 6 bases. The germline V gene encodes CDR1 KGHDR and CDR2 SFDVKD. Trimming pared 0 bases from V and 1 base from J, leaving 9 bases between. The CDR3 contains 16 residues.

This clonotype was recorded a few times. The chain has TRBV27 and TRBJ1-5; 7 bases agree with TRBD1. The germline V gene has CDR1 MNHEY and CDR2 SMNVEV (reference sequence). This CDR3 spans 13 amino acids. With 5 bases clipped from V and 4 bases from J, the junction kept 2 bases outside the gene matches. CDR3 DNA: TGTGCCAGCAGTAGGGGGCGAAATCAGCCCCAGCATTTT. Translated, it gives CASSRGRNQPQHF.

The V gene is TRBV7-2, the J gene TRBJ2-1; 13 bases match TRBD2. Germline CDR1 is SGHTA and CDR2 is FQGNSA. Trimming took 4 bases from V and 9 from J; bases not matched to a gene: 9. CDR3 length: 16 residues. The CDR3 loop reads CASSSLTGLAGVEQFF. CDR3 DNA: TGTGCCAGCAGCTCCCTCACAGGACTAGCGGGAGTTGAGCAGTTCTTC.

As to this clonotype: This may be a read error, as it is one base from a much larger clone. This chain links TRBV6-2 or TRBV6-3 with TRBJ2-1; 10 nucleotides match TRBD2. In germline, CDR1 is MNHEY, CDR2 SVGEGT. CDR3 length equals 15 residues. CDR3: CASSYRLAGVNELFF. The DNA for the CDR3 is TGTGCCAGCAGTTATCGTCTAGCGGGAGTCAATGAGCTGTTCTTC.

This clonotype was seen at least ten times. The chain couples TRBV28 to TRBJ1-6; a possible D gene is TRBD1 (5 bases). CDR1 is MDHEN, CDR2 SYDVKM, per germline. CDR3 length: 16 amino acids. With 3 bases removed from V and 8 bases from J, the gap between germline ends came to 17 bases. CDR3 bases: TGTGCCAGCAGTTTTATCCAGGGCGTATTGGATTCACCCCTCCACTTT. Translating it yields CASSFIQGVLDSPLHF.

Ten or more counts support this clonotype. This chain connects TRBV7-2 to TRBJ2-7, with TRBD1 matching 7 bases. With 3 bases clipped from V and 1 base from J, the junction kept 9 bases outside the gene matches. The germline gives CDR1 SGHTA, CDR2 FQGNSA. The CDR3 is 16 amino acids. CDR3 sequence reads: CASSFMPWDSSYEQYF. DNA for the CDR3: TGTGCCAGCAGCTTTATGCCCTGGGACAGTTCCTACGAGCAGTACTTC.

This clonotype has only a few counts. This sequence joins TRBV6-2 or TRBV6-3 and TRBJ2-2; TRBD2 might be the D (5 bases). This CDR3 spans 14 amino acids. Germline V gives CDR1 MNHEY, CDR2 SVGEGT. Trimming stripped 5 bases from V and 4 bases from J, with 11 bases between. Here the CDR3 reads CASSPPGTTGELFF. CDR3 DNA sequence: TGTGCCAGCAGTCCACCGGGAACCACCGGGGAGCTGTTTTTT.

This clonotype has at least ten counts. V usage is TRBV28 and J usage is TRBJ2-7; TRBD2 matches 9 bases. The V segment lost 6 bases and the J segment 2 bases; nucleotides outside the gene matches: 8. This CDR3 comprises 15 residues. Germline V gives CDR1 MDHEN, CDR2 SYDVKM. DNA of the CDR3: TGTGCCAGCAGCCAAGGACTAGCGAGGGCCTACGAGCAGTACTTC. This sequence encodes CASSQGLARAYEQYF.

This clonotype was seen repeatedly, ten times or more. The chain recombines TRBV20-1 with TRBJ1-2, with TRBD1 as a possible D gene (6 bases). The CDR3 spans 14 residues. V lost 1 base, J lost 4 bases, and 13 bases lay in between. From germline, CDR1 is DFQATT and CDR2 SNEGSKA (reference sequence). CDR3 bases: TGCAGTGCTAGAGTCTCACAGGGAACCTATGGCTACACCTTC. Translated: CSARVSQGTYGYTF.